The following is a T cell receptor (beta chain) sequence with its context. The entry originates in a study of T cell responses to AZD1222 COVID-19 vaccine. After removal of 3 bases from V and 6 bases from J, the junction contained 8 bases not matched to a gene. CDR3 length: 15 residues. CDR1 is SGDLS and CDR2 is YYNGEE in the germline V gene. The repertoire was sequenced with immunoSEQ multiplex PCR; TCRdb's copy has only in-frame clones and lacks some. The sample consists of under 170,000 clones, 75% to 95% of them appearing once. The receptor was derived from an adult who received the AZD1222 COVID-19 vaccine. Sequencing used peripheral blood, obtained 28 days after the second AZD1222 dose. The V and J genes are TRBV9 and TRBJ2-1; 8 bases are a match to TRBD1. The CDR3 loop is CASSALPDRANEQFF. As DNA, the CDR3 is TGTGCCAGCAGCGCATTACCGGACAGGGCCAATGAGCAGTTCTTC.